Following are 14 T cell receptor beta chains from one sample sequenced in a study of cytomegalovirus exposure and HLA in healthy donors. TCRdb keeps only in-frame clones here, not all; method: immunoSEQ multiplex PCR. The table records around 120,000 clones, approximately 87% of them present only once. Sequencing used PBMCs. These receptor sequences come from a woman aged 18-29 years in good health and CMV-seropositive.

The chain couples TRBV6-1 to TRBJ1-3, with TRBD1 matching 10 bases. The germline V gene encodes CDR1 MNHNS and CDR2 SASEGT. Trimming at V came to 3 bases and at J to 3 bases, leaving 11 bases not matched to a gene. There are 18 residues in the CDR3. As DNA, the CDR3 is TGTGCCAGCAGTGATCGACCCGGACAGGGGGGACATGGAAACACCATATATTTT. Amino acid sequence: CASSDRPGQGGHGNTIYF.

V and J are TRBV5-4 and TRBJ1-1; D may be TRBD1 (5 bases). This CDR3 is built from 13 residues. Germline assignment: CDR1 SGHNT and CDR2 YYREEE (reference sequence). V dropped 6 bases and J dropped 0 bases, with 9 bases sitting between them. CDR3 bases: TGTGCCAGCAAGACAGTTCTGAACACTGAAGCTTTCTTT. It specifies CASKTVLNTEAFF.

The V gene is TRBV7-9, the J gene TRBJ2-1; possible D gene TRBD1, 6 bases. The CDR3 loop spans 17 amino acids. Per germline, CDR1 SEHNR and CDR2 FQNEAQ (reference sequence). The V end lost 5 bases, the J end lost 0 bases, and 17 bases lay between the germline ends. CDR3 residues: CASSPTGTQSSYNEQFF. CDR3 nucleotide sequence: TGTGCCAGCAGCCCTACAGGGACCCAAAGCTCCTACAATGAGCAGTTCTTC. Supplemented by reference TRBV7-9 and TRBJ2-1, the full variable domain reads DTGVSQNPRHKITKRGQNVTFRCDPISEHNRLYWYRQTLGQGPEFLTYFQNEAQLEKSRLLSDRFSAERPKGSFSTLEIQRTEQGDSAMYLCASSPTGTQSSYNEQFFGPGTRLTVL.

This chain links TRBV5-6 with TRBJ1-2; D possibly corresponds to TRBD1 (6 bases). V lost 5 bases and J 6 bases, leaving 26 bases between the germline ends. The CDR3 spans 17 residues. The germline gives CDR1 SGHDT, CDR2 YYEEEE. The DNA of the CDR3 is TGTGCCAGCAGGGCCGAGGATACAGGGCATTTGCCCGATGGCTACACCTTC. Encoded protein: CASRAEDTGHLPDGYTF.

This rearrangement joins TRBV30 to TRBJ2-6; 10 bases align to TRBD2. Germline trimming cut 0 bases from V and 4 bases from J; bases unmatched to any gene: 9. Germline assignment: CDR1 GTSNPN and CDR2 SVGIG (reference sequence). The CDR3 is 18 amino acids. The CDR3 spells CAWSVHPAGGLGANVLTF. The CDR3, as DNA: TGTGCCTGGAGTGTACATCCAGCGGGGGGGCTCGGGGCCAACGTCCTGACTTTC.

V usage is TRBV5-1 and J usage is TRBJ1-4, with TRBD1 as a possible D gene (5 bases). The germline gives CDR1 SGHRS, CDR2 YFSETQ. V lost 2 bases and J 4 bases, leaving 9 bases between the germline ends. CDR3 length: 14 residues. CDR3 nucleotides: TGCGCCAGCAGCTTCGGGGGTTTTAATGAAAAACTGTTTTTT. Translation gives CASSFGGFNEKLFF.

The CDR3 reads CASSLDPQTNYEQYF. The CDR3 coding sequence is TGTGCCAGCAGCCTGGACCCGCAAACTAACTACGAGCAGTACTTC. The genes are TRBV5-6 and TRBJ2-7; D is unresolved. The CDR3 has 15 amino acids. Germline loops: CDR1 SGHDT, CDR2 YYEEEE. The V and J ends lost 4 bases and 3 bases respectively, with 17 bases between them.

V gene TRBV28 combines with J gene TRBJ1-5; 8 bases line up with TRBD1. The CDR3 sequence is 13 residues long. Germline CDR1 MDHEN, CDR2 SYDVKM. The junction had 8 bases not matched to a gene; V was cut back by 6 bases and J by 10 bases. The CDR3 DNA reads as TGTGCCAGCAGCCCAGGGGGCTACCTACCCCAGCATTTT. Protein sequence: CASSPGGYLPQHF.

The V call is TRBV15, the J call TRBJ1-4, with no clear D. The CDR3 contains 13 residues. The germline V gene has CDR1 LNHNV and CDR2 YYDKDF (reference sequence). V was cut by 0 bases and J by 6 bases, with 5 bases left in between. CDR3 coding DNA: TGTGCCACCAGCAGAGACGCAGATGAAAAACTGTTTTTT. As protein: CATSRDADEKLFF.

V and J are TRBV6-5 and TRBJ1-2; no definite D call. V dropped 5 bases and J dropped 6 bases, with 7 bases sitting between them. Germline values: CDR1 MNHEY, CDR2 SVGAGI. The length of the CDR3 is 11 residues. CDR3 sequence: CASSILDGYTF. The CDR3 DNA follows: TGTGCCAGCAGTATATTAGATGGCTACACCTTC.

The chain joins TRBV5-4 to TRBJ1-1; 8 bases agree with TRBD1. Trimming cost V 4 bases and J 5 bases; bases outside gene matches: 10. The CDR3 has 15 residues. CDR1 SGHNT and CDR2 YYREEE come from the germline V gene (reference sequence). CDR3 bases: TGTGCCAGCAGCACGGGGGGACAGGTGACAACTGAAGCTTTCTTT. Protein: CASSTGGQVTTEAFF.

This chain links TRBV2 with TRBJ2-7, with a tentative D call TRBD1 (6 bases). Looked up from germline, CDR1 is SNHLY and CDR2 is FYNNEI. This CDR3 comprises 12 residues. V shed 8 bases and J shed 5 bases, with 13 bases lying between them. The CDR3 DNA reads as TGTGCCAGCGGGGGACACTCTAACGAGCAGTACTTC. Residues: CASGGHSNEQYF.

Comments on this clone: Other nucleotide sequences in the sample specify the same CDR3. The V and J genes are TRBV29-1 and TRBJ2-7; weak D call: TRBD2 (5 bases). Trimming removed 4 bases at V and 6 bases at J, with 13 bases between. There are 12 residues in the CDR3. Germline V CDR1 and CDR2: SQVTM, ANQGSEA. The CDR3 coding sequence is TGCAGCGTTGTTGGGTCCCGGGGCGAGCAGTACTTC. It is translated as CSVVGSRGEQYF.

The chain carries TRBV12-5 and TRBJ1-1; 10 bases match TRBD1. Germline CDR1 is LGHNT and CDR2 is FRNRAP. Trimming took 0 bases from V and 5 from J; bases not matched to a gene: 9. This CDR3 is built from 17 residues. In DNA form, the CDR3 reads TGTGCTAGTGGTTTGGTACCAGGGGGACAGGGGAAAACTGAAGCTTTCTTT. Encoded protein: CASGLVPGGQGKTEAFF.